These 13 T cell receptor beta chains were sequenced from one sample in a study of a mutant IDH1 vaccine in newly diagnosed glioma. Produced via immunoSEQ multiplex PCR; TCRdb's table is partial and in-frame only. This table has about 48,000 clones, approximately 80% appearing once. Antigens of these TCRs are unknown. The time point here: week 35, safety follow-up. Each vaccine dose was 300 ug of mutant IDH1 20-mer peptide, with topical imiquimod. Sequenced here: PBMCs, sampled from a glioma patient whose treatment included an IDH1 peptide vaccine. The origin of the receptors is a man aged 35-49 years with glioma.

DNA of the CDR3: TGTGCCAGCAGTGATTTGGGGGTAAGCACTGAAGCTTTCTTT. It encodes CASSDLGVSTEAFF. The chain joins TRBV2 to TRBJ1-1; D is perhaps TRBD1 (5 bases). Germline CDR1 and CDR2: SNHLY and FYNNEI. V lost 3 bases to trimming and J lost 4 bases, with 12 bases between them. This CDR3 spans 14 amino acids.

V is TRBV2 and J is TRBJ1-5; 9 nucleotides line up with TRBD1. Germline lookup yields CDR1 SNHLY and CDR2 FYNNEI. The CDR3 contains 15 residues. Trimming cost V 6 bases and J 0 bases; bases outside gene matches: 3. CDR3 protein: CASRETGGSNQPQHF. DNA for the CDR3: TGTGCCAGCAGGGAGACAGGGGGTAGCAATCAGCCCCAGCATTTT.

The chain joins TRBV7-9 to TRBJ1-1; no clear D. V gave up 6 bases and J gave up 3 bases, with 11 bases separating them. Germline CDR1 reads SEHNR; CDR2 reads FQNEAQ (reference sequence). The CDR3 covers 13 residues. CDR3 bases: TGTGCCAGCAGTTCTTGGGCTCACACTGAAGCTTTCTTT. It specifies CASSSWAHTEAFF.

This chain joins TRBV2 and TRBJ2-4; possibly TRBD2 for D (6 bases). The V and J ends lost 3 bases and 0 bases respectively, with 12 bases between them. In germline, CDR1 is SNHLY, CDR2 FYNNEI. The CDR3 is 16 amino acids. CDR3 sequence: CASSDWGLGAKNIQYF. The CDR3 DNA reads TGTGCCAGCAGTGATTGGGGACTGGGAGCCAAAAACATTCAGTACTTC.

J is TRBJ1-2 and V is TRBV20-1, with no clear D. Per germline, CDR1 DFQATT and CDR2 SNEGSKA (reference sequence). V lost 7 bases, J lost 2 bases, and 8 bases lay in between. This CDR3 spans 11 amino acids. The CDR3: CSVPANYGYTF. The CDR3 region has the DNA TGCAGTGTCCCAGCCAACTATGGCTACACCTTC.

The chain combines TRBV10-2 with TRBJ1-1, with D uncertain. CDR1 WSHSY and CDR2 SAAADI come from the germline V gene. The CDR3 covers 17 residues. V was trimmed by 4 bases and J by 1 base, leaving 19 bases between them. This CDR3 is CASSAGRVYLRNTEAFF. As DNA, the CDR3 is TGCGCCAGCAGTGCGGGGAGGGTTTATCTGAGGAACACTGAAGCTTTCTTT.

This clone is a singleton in its sample. CDR3 sequence reads: CSVGGDRGEQYF. Written as DNA, the CDR3 is TGCAGCGTTGGGGGGGACCGGGGCGAGCAGTACTTC. The chain is built from TRBV29-1 and TRBJ2-7; tentative D call: TRBD2 (6 bases). The V end was cut by 4 bases, the J end by 6 bases, with 13 bases between. The CDR3 spans 12 residues. Germline V gene lookup returns CDR1 SQVTM and CDR2 ANQGSEA.

The gene calls are TRBV15 and TRBJ1-1; weak D call: TRBD1 (6 bases). The germline V gene encodes CDR1 LNHNV and CDR2 YYDKDF (reference sequence). V gave up 1 base and J gave up 1 base, with 10 bases separating them. This CDR3 contains 15 residues. The CDR3 DNA reads as TGTGCCACCAGCAGAGGCCCAGGGGAGAACACTGAAGCTTTCTTT. This translates into CATSRGPGENTEAFF.

This chain uses TRBV7-8 with TRBJ2-7; D uncertain. Trimming shortened V by 0 bases and J by 2 bases, and 8 bases separated the two germline ends. This CDR3 has 14 amino acids. Germline V lookup: CDR1 SGHVS, CDR2 FQNEAQ. The CDR3 coding sequence is TGTGCCAGCAGCTTAGCATACGGAACCTACGAGCAGTACTTC. It encodes CASSLAYGTYEQYF.

The gene calls are TRBV25-1 and TRBJ1-2, with D unclear. With 0 bases removed from V and 9 bases from J, the gap between germline ends came to 14 bases. CDR1 is MGHDK, CDR2 SYGVNS, per germline. The CDR3 totals 14 residues. The CDR3 sequence is CASSEYTREGSYTF. CDR3 DNA: TGTGCCAGCAGTGAATATACGAGGGAAGGGAGCTACACCTTC.

V is TRBV7-8 and J is TRBJ1-5; 9 nucleotides align to TRBD1. Germline V CDR1 and CDR2: SGHVS, FQNEAQ. Unmatched junction bases numbered 12, after V lost 5 bases and J lost 4 bases. This CDR3 comprises 17 residues. The CDR3 spells CASSKEGQGRLNQPQHF. The CDR3 bases are TGTGCCAGCAGCAAAGAAGGACAGGGGCGACTAAATCAGCCCCAGCATTTT.

The chain has TRBV19 and TRBJ1-5; the match to TRBD1 covers 7 bases. The CDR3 consists of 15 residues. In germline, CDR1 is LNHDA, CDR2 SQIVND (reference sequence). V was pared by 6 bases and J by 7 bases, with 12 bases of the junction left unmatched. The CDR3 sequence is CASRSQGGGGQPQHF. The CDR3 region has the DNA TGTGCCAGTAGATCCCAGGGGGGGGGCGGCCAGCCCCAGCATTTT.

V usage is TRBV19 and J usage is TRBJ1-1, with no clear D. The CDR3 runs to 15 residues. The germline V gene encodes CDR1 LNHDA and CDR2 SQIVND (reference sequence). Trimming stripped 7 bases from V and 8 bases from J, with 23 bases between. CDR3 protein: CASTMGLSSLSEAFF. CDR3 bases: TGTGCCAGTACCATGGGGTTATCGTCCTTGTCGGAAGCTTTCTTT.